This T cell receptor (beta chain) was found in a study of cytomegalovirus exposure and HLA in healthy donors. Findings and caveats of the study: Cytomegalovirus status, reportedly, was diagnosed with high specificity and sensitivity by the classifier. A later analysis showed that HLA-associated TCR beta chains had undergone more clonal expansion than equally common others. A highly shared variant cluster was judged a likely technical artifact.

The study ran its PCR with 60 Vbeta and 13 Jbeta primers. The repertoire was sequenced with immunoSEQ multiplex PCR; TCRdb's copy has only in-frame clones and lacks some. Of about 140,000 clones listed, 73% are singletons. V was trimmed by 6 bases and J by 0 bases, leaving 17 bases between them. The CDR3 is 17 residues long. Germline CDR1 SNHLY, CDR2 FYNNEI. In the case of this clone: Its antigen is unidentified.

Healthy people donating bone marrow made up the donors. The chain links TRBV2 to TRBJ1-4; D is possibly TRBD1 (6 bases). Sequences were obtained from PBMCs. The TCR comes from a middle-aged woman in good health and CMV-seronegative. This chain's CDR3 is CASSAQGMAATNEKLFF. Here the CDR3 DNA reads TGTGCCAGCAGCGCGCAGGGGATGGCTGCAACTAATGAAAAACTGTTTTTT.